This T cell receptor (beta chain) was sequenced during a study of vaccination and CD4 T cells after COVID-19. Findings of the study overall: Convalescent patients gained a median 86.3% of their reactive clones only post-vaccination.

At the Johns Hopkins FTIC core, DNA taken from cultured CD4+ T cells was sequenced by way of the Oncomine TCR Beta short-read assay. Each CDR3 protein gets one entry after TCRdb re-called the PCR reads with MiXCR. The table lists 10,000 or so distinct CDR3 sequences, approximately 52% of them singletons. V dropped 2 bases and J dropped 8 bases, with 12 bases sitting between them. The CDR3 is 13 amino acids. Germline lookup yields CDR1 SGHTA and CDR2 FQGNSA. Treatment described: approximately 10-day PBMC culture with coronavirus spike peptide pools or control peptides (ViraFEST assay). As to this clonotype: Its antigen is unidentified.

The material sequenced was CD4+ T cells from blood, cultured in vitro. The receptor's source is a human donor who had recovered from COVID-19. V usage is TRBV7-2 and J usage is TRBJ1-2, with a tentative D call TRBD1 (5 bases). The CDR3 loop is CASSLPGRVGYTF. The CDR3 DNA reads TGTGCCAGCAGCTTACCAGGGAGGGTAGGCTACACCTTC.